The 31 T cell receptor beta chains below all came from one sample that was sequenced in a study of blood T cell repertoires in COVID-19. Libraries were prepared by immunoSEQ multiplex PCR; TCRdb keeps only in-frame clonotypes and omits some of them. This repertoire shows about 200,000 clones, 75% to 90% found once; its top ten account for around 6.5%. Material: peripheral blood. The receptors were gathered from a man aged 60 to 75 who had recovered from COVID-19.

J is TRBJ2-7 and V is TRBV3-1 (or the pseudogene TRBV3-2); D call uncertain. Trimming shortened V by 1 base and J by 7 bases, and 8 bases separated the two germline ends. Germline V gene data show CDR1 as LGHDT and CDR2 as YNNKEL (reference sequence). CDR3 length: 12 amino acids. CDR3 in amino acids: CASSQVTSEQYF. DNA of the CDR3: TGTGCCAGCAGCCAAGTAACAAGTGAGCAGTACTTC.

This chain joins TRBV18 and TRBJ1-1, with D uncertain. Germline values: CDR1 KGHSH, CDR2 LQKENI. This CDR3 region has 15 residues. The germline V and J ends were trimmed by 6 bases and 1 base, with 15 bases remaining between them. This CDR3 reads CASSPSGQPNTEAFF. CDR3 nucleotides: TGTGCCAGCTCCCCGAGCGGGCAGCCGAACACTGAAGCTTTCTTT.

The chain has TRBV9 and TRBJ1-1; TRBD1 matches 8 bases. Germline V lookup: CDR1 SGDLS, CDR2 YYNGEE. The trim removed 0 bases at V and 5 bases at J, leaving 6 bases unmatched. The CDR3 is 15 amino acids. The CDR3 here is CASSVEDRVVTEAFF. CDR3 in DNA: TGTGCCAGCAGCGTAGAGGACAGGGTAGTAACTGAAGCTTTCTTT.

As for this clone: One end of the junction fails to match germline, which may point to a read error. The CDR3 is CASSMRAETQGTQYF. The CDR3 DNA is TGTGCCAGTAGTATGAGGGCTGAGACTCAAGGGACCCAGTACTTC. This rearrangement joins TRBV19 to TRBJ2-5; D might be TRBD2 (5 bases). Germline loops: CDR1 LNHDA, CDR2 SQIVND (reference sequence). This CDR3 has 15 residues.

This chain uses TRBV4-1 with TRBJ1-5; D possibly corresponds to TRBD1 (6 bases). CDR3 length: 15 residues. In germline, CDR1 is MGHRA, CDR2 YSYEKL. The ends were cut back, 0 bases at V and 0 bases at J, with 6 bases in the middle. CDR3: CASSQEGHSNQPQHF. Here the CDR3 DNA reads TGCGCCAGCAGCCAAGAGGGACATAGCAATCAGCCCCAGCATTTT.

This clone was counted once. This chain connects TRBV21-1 to TRBJ1-5; the tabulated D call, TRBD1, remains unverified against the DNA. TRBV21-1 is recorded as a pseudogene. The CDR3 length is 17 residues. As DNA, the CDR3 is TGTGCCAGCACCAATCGTTGGCCCTTAAATAGCAATCAGCCCCAGCATTTT. Translated, it gives CASTNRWPLNSNQPQHF.

The gene calls are TRBV11-2 and TRBJ2-1; 9 bases align to TRBD2. Germline CDR1 SGHAT, CDR2 FQNNGV. The CDR3 is 15 amino acids. Trimming took 5 bases from V and 10 from J; bases not matched to a gene: 12. As DNA, the CDR3 is TGTGCCAGCAGCCCAAACCCGGGACTAGCATTCGAGCAGTTCTTC. The encoded protein is CASSPNPGLAFEQFF.

This chain uses TRBV28 with TRBJ2-3; the D is unclear. This CDR3 contains 12 residues. The V and J ends lost 5 bases and 5 bases respectively, with 8 bases between them. CDR1 MDHEN and CDR2 SYDVKM come from the germline V gene. In DNA, the CDR3 is TGTGCCAGCAGTGGGCAGTTAGATACGCAGTATTTT. Translation gives CASSGQLDTQYF. Complete variable domain (other parts from reference TRBV28 and TRBJ2-3): DVKVTQSSRYLVKRTGEKVFLECVQDMDHENMFWYRQDPGLGLRLIYFSYDVKMKEKGDIPEGYSVSREKKERFSLILESASTNQTSMYLCASSGQLDTQYFGPGTRLTVL.

The chain recombines TRBV18 with TRBJ1-1; 7 bases are shared with TRBD1. This CDR3 spans 15 amino acids. CDR1 KGHSH and CDR2 LQKENI come from the germline V gene. Trimming took 0 bases from V and 0 from J; bases not matched to a gene: 1. DNA of the CDR3: TGTGCCAGCTCACCACCGGACAGGTTGAACACTGAAGCTTTCTTT. Translating it yields CASSPPDRLNTEAFF.

The J gene is TRBJ1-2, the V gene TRBV18, with 9 positions matching TRBD1. Per the germline V gene, CDR1 is KGHSH and CDR2 is LQKENI. The J segment lost 5 bases and the V segment lost 6 bases, leaving 10 bases of the junction unmatched. The length of the CDR3 is 15 residues. The chain's CDR3 is CASSPQRDRAYGYTF. The CDR3 bases are TGTGCCAGCTCGCCCCAGAGGGACAGGGCGTATGGCTACACCTTC.

The V and J genes are TRBV5-4 and TRBJ1-1; the D gene is possibly TRBD1 (6 bases). The CDR3 sequence is 14 residues long. CDR1 SGHNT and CDR2 YYREEE come from the germline V gene (reference sequence). The germline V and J ends were trimmed by 4 bases and 1 base, with 11 bases remaining between them. The CDR3 loop reads CASSPGGRNTEAFF. The CDR3 nucleotides are TGTGCCAGCAGCCCGGGGGGCCGGAACACTGAAGCTTTCTTT.

V usage is TRBV5-1 and J usage is TRBJ2-6; unclear D gene. This CDR3 contains 14 residues. The V gene lost 4 bases and the J gene lost 3 bases, with 8 bases spanning the gap. CDR1 is SGHRS and CDR2 is YFSETQ in the germline V gene. The chain's CDR3 is CASSPVVGANVLTF. The CDR3 DNA reads as TGCGCCAGCAGCCCAGTGGTTGGGGCCAACGTCCTGACTTTC.

Only one count was recorded for this clone. V and J are TRBV20-1 and TRBJ2-5; the D gene could be TRBD1 or TRBD2 (5 bases each). CDR3 length: 15 amino acids. Trimming shortened V by 3 bases and J by 1 base, and 15 bases separated the two germline ends. Germline CDR1 and CDR2: DFQATT and SNEGSKA (reference sequence). CDR3 sequence reads: CSASGAPGIQETQYF. The CDR3, as DNA: TGCAGTGCTAGTGGGGCCCCGGGGATCCAAGAGACCCAGTACTTC.

The chain combines TRBV7-2 with TRBJ2-1; 13 bases align to TRBD2. The CDR3 spans 18 residues. J was trimmed by 5 bases and V by 1 base; bases with no gene match: 8. Germline V lookup: CDR1 SGHTA, CDR2 FQGNSA. The CDR3 protein is CASSLVLAGGPIHNEQFF. CDR3 nucleotide sequence: TGTGCCAGCAGCTTAGTACTAGCGGGAGGGCCAATCCACAATGAGCAGTTCTTC.

DNA for the CDR3: TGTGCCAGCAGCCTGGGACAGCTACTTAATGAAAAACTGTTTTTT. Protein: CASSLGQLLNEKLFF. The chain has TRBV6-5 and TRBJ1-4, with 7 bases lining up with TRBD1. This CDR3 comprises 15 residues. J was trimmed by 4 bases and V by 6 bases; bases with no gene match: 8. CDR1 is MNHEY, CDR2 SVGAGI, per germline.

The rearrangement uses TRBV5-4 and TRBJ1-4; 9 positions match TRBD1. The germline V gene has CDR1 SGHNT and CDR2 YYREEE (reference sequence). V was pared by 4 bases and J by 3 bases, with 4 bases of the junction left unmatched. This CDR3 contains 15 residues. DNA for the CDR3: TGTGCCAGCAGCGCTTGGACAGGGGCTAATGAAAAACTGTTTTTT. The encoded protein is CASSAWTGANEKLFF. The entire variable domain, with the rest obtained from reference TRBV5-4 and TRBJ1-4, is as follows: ETGVTQSPTHLIKTRGQQVTLRCSSQSGHNTVSWYQQALGQGPQFIFQYYREEENGRGNFPPRFSGLQFPNYSSELNVNALELDDSALYLCASSAWTGANEKLFFGSGTQLSVL.

This CDR3 reads CASSIPHNTEAFF. CDR3 DNA: TGTGCCAGCAGCATCCCCCATAACACTGAAGCTTTCTTT. J is TRBJ1-1 and V is TRBV7-2, with D unclear. The CDR3 runs to 13 residues. Germline loops: CDR1 SGHTA, CDR2 FQGNSA. V was trimmed by 5 bases and J by 2 bases, leaving 9 bases between them.

The table lists this clone with a few counts. The chain combines TRBV18 with TRBJ2-7; TRBD2 aligns across 10 bases. The ends lost 1 base at V and 4 bases at J; junction bases unmatched: 10. The CDR3 runs 17 residues. Germline V gene sequence: CDR1 KGHSH, CDR2 LQKENI. The CDR3 nucleotides read TGTGCCAGCTCACCACGGGGCGTATCACTAGCGGGATACGAGCAGTACTTC. This codes for CASSPRGVSLAGYEQYF.

The CDR3 sequence: CASSLAVLAGVSYNEQFF. The CDR3 DNA is TGCGCCAGCAGCTTGGCCGTCCTAGCGGGGGTATCCTACAATGAGCAGTTCTTC. V usage is TRBV5-1 and J usage is TRBJ2-1; 10 positions match TRBD2. The V segment lost 0 bases and the J segment 1 base; nucleotides outside the gene matches: 7. This CDR3 contains 18 residues. Germline V gives CDR1 SGHRS, CDR2 YFSETQ.

The rearrangement uses TRBV7-3 and TRBJ2-5; 9 bases fit TRBD2. Germline V gene sequence: CDR1 SGHTA, CDR2 FQGTGA. Losses at the gene ends were 5 bases for V and 4 bases for J; bases not matched to a gene: 11. The CDR3 is 16 residues long. The CDR3 region is CASSLLGGRGGETQYF. The CDR3 nucleotides are TGTGCCAGCAGCCTCCTTGGCGGGAGGGGAGGAGAGACCCAGTACTTC.

This rearrangement joins TRBV2 to TRBJ1-4; 9 bases match TRBD1. The V gene end was trimmed by 9 bases and the J gene end by 5 bases; junction bases not matched to a gene: 4. CDR3 length: 13 residues. The germline V gene encodes CDR1 SNHLY and CDR2 FYNNEI. CDR3 nucleotide sequence: TGTGCCAGGGGGACAGGGATGAATGAAAAACTGTTTTTT. Its protein is CARGTGMNEKLFF.

The chain is built from TRBV18 and TRBJ2-3; 8 nucleotides line up with TRBD2. This CDR3 comprises 15 residues. V shed 2 bases and J 4 bases; nucleotides not matched to a gene: 5. Germline assignment: CDR1 KGHSH and CDR2 LQKENI. The CDR3 DNA follows: TGTGCCAGCTCACCAACCGGGGGGGCCTCAGATACGCAGTATTTT. This sequence encodes CASSPTGGASDTQYF.

This rearrangement joins TRBV15 to TRBJ1-1; TRBD1 matches 9 bases. Per germline, CDR1 LNHNV and CDR2 YYDKDF (reference sequence). The V gene end was trimmed by 1 base and the J gene end by 10 bases; junction bases not matched to a gene: 7. The CDR3 is made up of 14 amino acids. The chain's CDR3 is CATSRGTGGLGAFF. CDR3 DNA sequence: TGTGCCACCAGCAGAGGAACAGGGGGCTTAGGAGCTTTCTTT. Looking up the rest from reference TRBV15 and TRBJ1-1 gives the full variable domain: DAMVIQNPRYQVTQFGKPVTLSCSQTLNHNVMYWYQQKSSQAPKLLFHYYDKDFNNEADTPDNFQSRRPNTSFCFLDIRSPGLGDTAMYLCATSRGTGGLGAFFGQGTRLTVV.

This clone has more than one count but fewer than ten. Written as DNA, the CDR3 is TGTGCCAGCAGTTTCTCTGGGCAGGGGCCGAATCAGCCCCAGCATTTT. It specifies CASSFSGQGPNQPQHF. The chain combines TRBV6-6 with TRBJ1-5; D might be TRBD1 (6 bases). The germline CDR1 and CDR2 sequences are MNHNY and SVGAGI (reference sequence). The CDR3 is 16 residues long. With 4 bases removed from V and 4 bases from J, the gap between germline ends came to 17 bases.

This chain uses TRBV4-1 with TRBJ1-5; 7 bases are a match to TRBD1. V was pared by 3 bases and J by 0 bases, with 5 bases of the junction left unmatched. CDR1 MGHRA and CDR2 YSYEKL come from the germline V gene. The CDR3 runs 16 residues. CDR3 DNA: TGCGCCAGCAGCCAGGGACAGTTATATAGCAATCAGCCCCAGCATTTT. Protein: CASSQGQLYSNQPQHF.

The chain joins TRBV7-9 to TRBJ2-1, with 16 bases aligning to TRBD2. The CDR3 has 16 amino acids. The V segment lost 4 bases and the J segment 8 bases; nucleotides outside the gene matches: 5. Germline assignment: CDR1 SEHNR and CDR2 FQNEAQ (reference sequence). DNA of the CDR3: TGTGCCAGCAGCTCGGGGACTAGCGGGGGGGTCGATGAGCAGTTCTTC. It codes for CASSSGTSGGVDEQFF.

The chain has TRBV20-1 and TRBJ1-2; possible D gene TRBD1, 6 bases. The CDR3 spans 11 residues. Germline V gene lookup returns CDR1 DFQATT and CDR2 SNEGSKA (reference sequence). The V and J ends lost 5 bases and 6 bases respectively, with 10 bases between them. The CDR3 region has the DNA TGCAGTGCTCGGGACATCGATGGCTACACCTTC. This sequence encodes CSARDIDGYTF.

V is TRBV5-1 and J is TRBJ2-1; TRBD1 matches 10 bases. Trimming took 0 bases from V and 6 from J; bases not matched to a gene: 6. Germline CDR1 SGHRS, CDR2 YFSETQ. The CDR3 runs to 16 residues. In nucleotides, the CDR3 is TGCGCCAGCAGCTTGGGTCCTTGGACAGGGGGCAATGAGCAGTTCTTC. This gives the protein CASSLGPWTGGNEQFF.

This chain joins TRBV9 and TRBJ1-1; D is perhaps TRBD1 (6 bases). CDR1 is SGDLS, CDR2 YYNGEE, per germline. Trimming cost V 3 bases and J 14 bases, with 17 bases left between them. CDR3 length: 12 amino acids. CDR3 DNA sequence: TGTGCCAGCAGCGGTGACAGGTCGAGAACATTCTTT. Translating it yields CASSGDRSRTFF.

The chain combines TRBV27 with TRBJ1-5, with D uncertain. Germline assignment: CDR1 MNHEY and CDR2 SMNVEV (reference sequence). The CDR3 has 12 amino acids. V lost 7 bases and J 5 bases, leaving 9 bases between the germline ends. CDR3 protein: CASKERDQPQHF. DNA for the CDR3: TGTGCCAGCAAGGAGAGGGATCAGCCCCAGCATTTT.

This chain links TRBV5-6 with TRBJ1-1, with unresolved D. The germline V and J ends were trimmed by 4 bases and 12 bases, with 13 bases remaining between them. CDR1 is SGHDT, CDR2 YYEEEE, per germline. The CDR3 sequence is 11 residues long. The CDR3 protein is CASSLGRESFF. DNA of the CDR3: TGTGCCAGCAGCCTGGGCCGGGAGTCTTTCTTT.